A single sample is the source of the 29 T cell receptor beta chains below, sequenced in a study of T cells after yellow fever vaccination. Using its own MiXCR run on the 5' RACE reads, TCRdb lists one record per CDR3 protein. The sample consists of 150,000 to 200,000 distinct CDR3 sequences, around 7.2% of them appearing once. The sample was CD4+ T cells sorted from PBMCs, taken about 5 days after the first yellow fever vaccination. These receptors originate from a young man who received the YFV17D yellow fever vaccine.

For this clonotype: Possible read error: a much larger clone is one base away. The chain couples TRBV5-6 to TRBJ2-3; 8 positions agree with TRBD2. This CDR3 has 16 residues. Germline loops: CDR1 SGHDT, CDR2 YYEEEE. J gave up 2 bases and V 7 bases, and 12 bases lay outside the gene matches. In nucleotides, the CDR3 is TGTGCCAGCGGCTCCCGAGGAGCGGGGGCCACAGATACGCAGTATTTT. Protein sequence: CASGSRGAGATDTQYF.

The V and J genes are TRBV7-2 and TRBJ2-7; 8 bases align to TRBD1. The germline V gene encodes CDR1 SGHTA and CDR2 FQGNSA. The V and J ends lost 5 bases and 3 bases, in that order; junction bases with no gene match: 12. This CDR3 is built from 16 residues. CDR3 sequence reads: CASSENLGQGVYEQYF. In nucleotides, the CDR3 is TGTGCCAGCAGCGAAAATCTCGGACAGGGAGTCTACGAGCAGTACTTC.

The sample holds a few counts of this clonotype. This chain joins TRBV5-1 and TRBJ2-4; D is uncertain. The CDR3 is made up of 13 amino acids. Trimming took off 4 bases at V and 3 bases at J, with 8 bases between the two ends. The germline V gene has CDR1 SGHRS and CDR2 YFSETQ. The CDR3 nucleotides are TGCGCCAGCAGCATTTCGGACAAAAACATTCAGTACTTC. It specifies CASSISDKNIQYF.

In this sample, this clonotype turned up many times. V usage is TRBV4-3 and J usage is TRBJ2-7; D tentatively fits TRBD1 or TRBD2 (5 bases each). Trimming removed 0 bases at V and 5 bases at J, with 26 bases between. Germline V CDR1 and CDR2: LGHNA, YSLEER. This CDR3 has 19 residues. CDR3 nucleotides: TGCGCCAGCAGCCAAGAATCGGGTCGGGATGGACAAACGAGCCACGAGCAGTACGTC. It specifies CASSQESGRDGQTSHEQYV.

The table lists this clonotype with many counts. This chain joins TRBV12-3 or TRBV12-4 and TRBJ2-1; the match to TRBD2 covers 13 bases. Trimming took 6 bases from V and 8 from J; bases not matched to a gene: 10. This CDR3 has 16 amino acids. For the CDR3, the DNA is TGTGCCAGCAGCCGTAGACTAGCGGGGGGTGTGCATGAGCAGTTCTTC. It specifies CASSRRLAGGVHEQFF.

The V gene is TRBV11-3, the J gene TRBJ2-2; no firm D call. Germline CDR1 and CDR2: SGHNT and YENEEA. Trimming removed 8 bases at V and 2 bases at J, with 3 bases between. The CDR3 sequence is 11 residues long. CDR3 coding DNA: TGTGCCAGCGTAAACACCGGGGAGCTGTTTTTT. Amino acid sequence: CASVNTGELFF.

In this sample, this clonotype turned up a few times. The V gene is TRBV7-2, the J gene TRBJ1-1; the D gene is possibly TRBD1 (5 bases). Trimming cost V 1 base and J 7 bases, with 16 bases left between them. CDR3 length: 15 amino acids. Germline loops: CDR1 SGHTA, CDR2 FQGNSA. The CDR3 sequence: CASSLELVGTREAFF. In nucleotides, the CDR3 is TGTGCCAGCAGCTTAGAGCTAGTCGGGACGCGTGAAGCTTTCTTT.

A few counts support this clonotype. This chain connects TRBV5-1 to TRBJ1-2; a possible D gene is TRBD1 (6 bases). Germline CDR1 SGHRS, CDR2 YFSETQ. With 0 bases removed from V and 2 bases from J, the gap between germline ends came to 8 bases. The CDR3 is 14 amino acids. CDR3 DNA sequence: TGCGCCAGCAGCTTGGGACAGGACAACTATGGCTACACCTTC. This encodes CASSLGQDNYGYTF.

This clonotype was seen only a few times. The rearrangement joins TRBV6-1 to TRBJ1-2; D is undetermined. CDR3 size: 13 residues. Trimming shortened V by 4 bases and J by 6 bases, and 12 bases separated the two germline ends. Germline V gene lookup returns CDR1 MNHNS and CDR2 SASEGT. CDR3 nucleotide sequence: TGTGCCAGCAGTGTCAATTGGGGAAATGGCTACACCTTC. Protein product: CASSVNWGNGYTF.

This clonotype was seen many times. This rearrangement joins TRBV12-3 or TRBV12-4 to TRBJ2-7, with D unclear. The CDR3 is 13 residues long. Trimming cost V 6 bases and J 6 bases, with 15 bases left between them. The CDR3: CASSYSHTGEQYV. In nucleotides, the CDR3 is TGTGCCAGCAGCTATAGTCATACGGGCGAGCAGTACGTC.

The V gene is TRBV5-1, the J gene TRBJ1-3; D not resolved. Trimming left V 3 bases short and J 0 bases short, with 13 bases between. Germline CDR1 SGHRS, CDR2 YFSETQ. CDR3 size: 16 residues. The chain's CDR3 is CASSSGPVRSGNTIYF. CDR3 sequence (DNA): TGCGCCAGCAGCTCAGGACCCGTTCGCTCTGGAAACACCATATATTTT. Complete variable domain (other parts from reference TRBV5-1 and TRBJ1-3): KAGVTQTPRYLIKTRGQQVTLSCSPISGHRSVSWYQQTPGQGLQFLFEYFSETQRNKGNFPGRFSGRQFSNSRSEMNVSTLELGDSALYLCASSSGPVRSGNTIYFGEGSWLTVV.

This clonotype was seen many times. This chain connects TRBV7-3 to TRBJ2-5, with 7 bases fitting TRBD2. The V segment lost 0 bases and the J segment 5 bases; nucleotides outside the gene matches: 9. CDR1 SGHTA and CDR2 FQGTGA come from the germline V gene. This CDR3 is 16 amino acids long. CDR3 sequence reads: CASSLTGGSSRETQYF. CDR3 nucleotides: TGTGCCAGCAGCTTAACCGGGGGGAGTTCTCGGGAGACCCAGTACTTC.

V usage is TRBV20-1 and J usage is TRBJ1-5; unclear D gene. CDR1 and CDR2 (germline): DFQATT, SNEGSKA (reference sequence). V shed 6 bases and J shed 1 base, with 13 bases lying between them. The CDR3 sequence is 14 residues long. This CDR3 is CSAHRSSSNQPQHF. In nucleotides, the CDR3 is TGCAGTGCCCACCGAAGTAGCAGCAATCAGCCCCAGCATTTT.

In its sample, this clonotype was seen many times. The rearrangement links TRBV4-2 to TRBJ2-5; TRBD2 matches at 8 bases. J gave up 2 bases and V 0 bases, and 11 bases lay outside the gene matches. The CDR3 has 18 amino acids. Germline V CDR1 and CDR2: LGHNA, YNFKEQ. The CDR3 bases are TGTGCCAGCAGCCAAGATCCGGCCGTAGCGGGGTTACAAGAGACCCAGTACTTC. It specifies CASSQDPAVAGLQETQYF.

This clonotype was counted only a few times. The chain uses TRBV18 and TRBJ2-1, with D possibly being TRBD2 (6 bases). The V end lost 3 bases, the J end lost 5 bases, and 14 bases lay between the germline ends. The CDR3 has 15 amino acids. CDR1 is KGHSH and CDR2 is LQKENI in the germline V gene. CDR3 residues: CASSPGRAGHNEQFF. CDR3 bases: TGTGCCAGCTCACCGGGCAGGGCGGGACACAATGAGCAGTTCTTC.

The V call is TRBV6-5, the J call TRBJ2-5; D may be TRBD1 (5 bases). The CDR3 runs to 15 residues. V was pared by 5 bases and J by 2 bases, with 15 bases between. CDR1 is MNHEY and CDR2 is SVGAGI in the germline V gene. The CDR3 coding sequence is TGTGCCAGCAGTAACACGTGGCAGGGACAAGAGACCCAGTACTTC. Protein product: CASSNTWQGQETQYF.

At least ten counts were recorded for this clonotype. This chain uses TRBV3-1 with TRBJ2-1; 11 bases align to TRBD2. The CDR3 runs 15 residues. V shed 4 bases, J shed 3 bases, and the junction held 2 bases outside the gene matches. CDR1 is LGHDT and CDR2 is YNNKEL in the germline V gene (reference sequence). This chain's CDR3 is CASSLLAGGYNEQFF. The CDR3 nucleotides read TGTGCCAGCAGCCTCCTAGCGGGGGGCTACAATGAGCAGTTCTTC.

This clonotype was detected ten times or more. V usage is TRBV12-3 or TRBV12-4 and J usage is TRBJ2-1; 7 bases agree with TRBD2. V shed 5 bases and J 0 bases; nucleotides not matched to a gene: 7. CDR3 length equals 16 residues. The CDR3 reads CASSPLAESSYNEQFF. DNA for the CDR3: TGTGCCAGCAGTCCCCTAGCGGAGAGCTCCTACAATGAGCAGTTCTTC.

The table lists this clonotype with many counts. The J gene is TRBJ1-2, the V gene TRBV6-2 or TRBV6-3; 8 bases align to TRBD1. Germline CDR1 is MNHEY and CDR2 is SVGEGT. The CDR3 runs to 12 residues. The V segment lost 11 bases and the J segment 5 bases; nucleotides outside the gene matches: 7. CDR3: CAVLRTGYGYTF. CDR3 nucleotides: TGTGCCGTACTCCGGACAGGGTATGGCTACACCTTC.

The sample holds many counts of this clonotype. The chain uses TRBV12-3 or TRBV12-4 and TRBJ1-6, with D maybe TRBD1 (6 bases). This CDR3 comprises 15 residues. The germline V and J ends were trimmed by 5 bases and 11 bases, with 19 bases remaining between them. The CDR3 sequence: CASSAPGAGGTPLHF. In DNA form, the CDR3 reads TGTGCCAGCAGTGCTCCAGGGGCGGGCGGGACACCCCTCCACTTT.

Many counts were recorded for this clonotype. The rearrangement links TRBV12-3 or TRBV12-4 to TRBJ2-2; TRBD1 matches 10 bases. With V trimmed by 11 bases and J by 4 bases, 13 bases remained unmatched. This CDR3 spans 16 amino acids. The CDR3 loop reads CAFIRGGTGVTGELFF. The CDR3 nucleotides are TGTGCCTTTATTAGGGGCGGGACAGGGGTCACCGGGGAGCTGTTTTTT.

The table lists this clonotype with many counts. V gene TRBV3-1 combines with J gene TRBJ1-1; the D is unclear. Germline lookup yields CDR1 LGHDT and CDR2 YNNKEL (reference sequence). The CDR3 length is 12 residues. V dropped 4 bases and J dropped 4 bases, with 7 bases sitting between them. The DNA of the CDR3 is TGTGCCAGCAGCCCTGGAGGCACTGAAGCTTTCTTT. This sequence encodes CASSPGGTEAFF.

This clonotype was observed a handful of times. This chain links TRBV28 with TRBJ2-7; D is undetermined. The CDR3 is made up of 11 amino acids. With 7 bases removed from V and 4 bases from J, the gap between germline ends came to 8 bases. CDR1 and CDR2 from the germline V gene are MDHEN and SYDVKM. CDR3 DNA sequence: TGTGCCAGCAAAGGTCGGTACGAGCAGTACGTC. This gives the protein CASKGRYEQYV.

This clonotype was seen many times. The genes are TRBV29-1 and TRBJ2-1; D perhaps matches TRBD2 (5 bases). V lost 7 bases and J lost 9, with 16 bases in between. This CDR3 region has 12 residues. The germline CDR1 and CDR2 sequences are SQVTM and ANQGSEA. The CDR3 protein is CSAKRVAGEQFF. As DNA, the CDR3 is TGCAGCGCGAAGAGGGTGGCAGGTGAGCAGTTCTTC.

V is TRBV27 and J is TRBJ2-3, with no clear D. Germline values: CDR1 MNHEY, CDR2 SMNVEV (reference sequence). V was trimmed by 10 bases and J by 9 bases, leaving 14 bases between them. The CDR3 covers 11 residues. The CDR3 region is CATHVLKTQYF. CDR3 in DNA: TGTGCCACTCACGTCCTGAAAACGCAGTATTTT.

The genes are TRBV4-1 and TRBJ1-2; 8 nucleotides match TRBD1. The V and J ends lost 0 bases and 8 bases, in that order; junction bases with no gene match: 8. This CDR3 comprises 15 residues. Germline loops: CDR1 MGHRA, CDR2 YSYEKL. The CDR3 protein is CASSQEFQGAGGYTF. The CDR3 DNA reads TGCGCCAGCAGCCAAGAGTTCCAGGGGGCGGGCGGCTACACCTTC.

This clonotype was counted many times. This sequence joins TRBV7-2 and TRBJ1-2; 9 bases fit TRBD1. CDR1 is SGHTA and CDR2 is FQGNSA in the germline V gene. The ends lost 4 bases at V and 8 bases at J; junction bases unmatched: 11. This CDR3 contains 15 residues. The CDR3 is CASSSEQGAAGGYTF. In nucleotides, the CDR3 is TGTGCCAGCAGCTCCGAACAGGGGGCTGCGGGGGGCTACACCTTC. Using reference TRBV7-2 and TRBJ1-2 for the parts outside the CDR3, the full variable domain is GAGVSQSPSNKVTEKGKDVELRCDPISGHTALYWYRQSLGQGLEFLIYFQGNSAPDKSGLPSDRFSAERTGGSVSTLTIQRTQQEDSAVYLCASSSEQGAAGGYTFGSGTRLTVV.

V and J are TRBV20-1 and TRBJ2-1, with D possibly TRBD2 on 5 matching bases. The CDR3 has 16 amino acids. Trimming cost V 3 bases and J 4 bases, with 19 bases left between them. The germline V gene has CDR1 DFQATT and CDR2 SNEGSKA (reference sequence). The DNA for the CDR3 is TGCAGTGCTAGTTCGGTAATCCGGGGTCGGTACAATGAGCAGTTCTTC. This encodes CSASSVIRGRYNEQFF.

This clonotype was picked up a small number of times. The chain uses TRBV9 and TRBJ2-3; D ambiguous. CDR3 length equals 15 residues. From germline, CDR1 is SGDLS and CDR2 YYNGEE. Trimming took off 0 bases at V and 6 bases at J, with 14 bases between the two ends. This chain's CDR3 is CASSVEASGWDTQYF. Written as DNA, the CDR3 is TGTGCCAGCAGCGTAGAAGCATCCGGTTGGGATACGCAGTATTTT.